A selection of T cell receptor beta chains follows, all from one sample in a study of beta chain features in type 1 diabetes. Profiling relied on immunoSEQ multiplex PCR, and the TCRdb table lists in-frame clones only, not all of them. The profile covers about 700,000 clones, with roughly 12% appearing a single time and 0.022% taken by the ten largest. Source material: naive CD4+ T cells from blood. The receptors here all came from a man aged 18 to 30 with type 1 diabetes. Both conserved end residues are part of each CDR3. Fields, in order: D gene, clone size, V gene, J gene, CDR3 protein, CDR3 DNA. D genes are given only for firm matches. Clone size is stated in some rows and not others, as once, few, many or a class when expanded.

NA,few,TRBV18,TRBJ2-6,CASSPAGSYGANVLTF,TGTGCCAGCTCACCGGCAGGGTCTTATGGGGCCAACGTCCTGACTTTC
NA,NA,TRBV18,TRBJ1-2,CASSPLQESNYGYTF,TGTGCCAGCTCACCCCTACAGGAATCAAACTATGGCTACACCTTC
NA,NA,TRBV19,TRBJ2-5,CASSIQRASETQYF,TGTGCCAGTAGTATTCAGAGGGCTTCGGAGACCCAGTACTTC
NA,few,TRBV9,TRBJ1-3,CASSVALTGNTIYF,TGTGCCAGCAGCGTAGCCTTAACTGGAAACACCATATATTTT
NA,NA,TRBV2,TRBJ2-3,CASSILSTDTQYF,TGTGCCAGCAGTATACTGAGCACAGATACGCAGTATTTT
NA,NA,TRBV7-2,TRBJ2-7,CASSLRASAYEQYF,TGTGCCAGCAGCTTACGGGCCTCAGCCTACGAGCAGTACTTC
NA,NA,TRBV7-9,TRBJ1-2,CASSSRALQAF,TGTGCCAGCAGCTCCCGGGCCCTTCAGGCTTTC
TRBD1,few,TRBV19,TRBJ1-6,CASSIQGVSSPLHF,TGTGCCAGTAGTATCCAGGGGGTGTCCTCACCCCTCCACTTT
NA,NA,TRBV19,TRBJ1-5,CASSPSWLGNQPQHF,TGTGCCAGTAGTCCCTCCTGGCTGGGCAATCAGCCCCAGCATTTT
TRBD1,few,TRBV19,TRBJ2-5,CASTRRQGAETQYF,TGTGCCAGTACACGGAGACAGGGGGCCGAGACCCAGTACTTC
NA,few,TRBV15,TRBJ2-7,CATSRALTGSYEQYF,TGTGCCACCAGCAGAGCCTTGACTGGGTCCTACGAGCAGTACTTC
TRBD1,NA,TRBV5-4,TRBJ2-5,CASSLQGPGETQYF,TGTGCCAGCAGCCTACAGGGGCCCGGGGAGACCCAGTACTTC
TRBD1,few,TRBV6-5,TRBJ1-6,CASSLKTGRNSPLHF,TGTGCCAGCAGTTTGAAGACAGGGAGGAATTCACCCCTCCACTTT
NA,NA,TRBV6-6,TRBJ2-3,CASSYSEGATQYF,TGTGCCAGCAGTTACTCGGAGGGGGCTACGCAGTATTTT
NA,few,TRBV7-9,TRBJ2-1,CASSLYGSSYNEQFF,TGTGCCAGCAGCTTATACGGTAGCTCCTACAATGAGCAGTTCTTC
TRBD2,few,TRBV4-2,TRBJ2-1,CASSQDPGGGNEQFF,TGTGCCAGCAGCCAAGATCCTGGCGGGGGTAATGAGCAGTTCTTC
NA,few,TRBV9,TRBJ2-6,CASSGAFPSGANVLTF,TGTGCCAGCAGCGGGGCATTTCCCTCTGGGGCCAACGTCCTGACTTTC
NA,few,TRBV7-8,TRBJ2-2,CASSLEVAANTGELFF,TGTGCCAGCAGCTTAGAAGTAGCGGCGAACACCGGGGAGCTGTTTTTT
NA,NA,TRBV28,TRBJ2-5,CASRRGYQETQYF,TGTGCCAGCAGAAGGGGTTACCAAGAGACCCAGTACTTC
NA,NA,TRBV7-8,TRBJ2-3,CASSPGGDTQYF,TGTGCCAGCAGCCCAGGAGGGGATACGCAGTATTTT
NA,NA,TRBV12-5,TRBJ1-4,CASGLGEKLFF,TGTGCTAGTGGTTTGGGGGAAAAACTGTTTTTT
NA,few,TRBV10-3,TRBJ1-5,CAIRQGDQPQHF,TGTGCCATCAGGCAGGGCGATCAGCCCCAGCATTTT
NA,few,TRBV2,TRBJ2-2,CASSNTGWNTGELFF,TGTGCCAGCAGTAATACAGGGTGGAACACCGGGGAGCTGTTTTTT
NA,few,TRBV7-9,TRBJ2-7,CASSSYEGSYEQYF,TGTGCCAGCAGCTCCTATGAGGGCTCCTACGAGCAGTACTTC
NA,few,TRBV30,TRBJ1-1,CAWITFRGPKGTEAFF,TGTGCCTGGATTACCTTCCGGGGGCCGAAAGGCACTGAAGCTTTCTTT
TRBD2,NA,TRBV5-1,TRBJ2-3,CASSSGLDLDTQYF,TGCGCCAGCAGCTCGGGACTAGACCTAGATACGCAGTATTTT
TRBD1,few,TRBV6-5,TRBJ1-4,CASSPGTVGEKLFF,TGTGCCAGCAGTCCTGGGACAGTAGGTGAAAAACTGTTTTTT
NA,NA,TRBV6-6,TRBJ1-5,CASSRGSNQPQHF,TGTGCCAGCAGTAGGGGAAGCAATCAGCCCCAGCATTTT
NA,few,TRBV13,TRBJ2-2,CASSLSLTGINTGELFF,TGTGCCAGCAGCTTAAGTCTAACGGGGATCAACACCGGGGAGCTGTTTTTT
NA,few,TRBV10-3,TRBJ2-7,CAISDQGTGRNEQYF,TGTGCCATCAGTGATCAGGGAACAGGGCGGAACGAGCAGTACTTC
NA,NA,TRBV7-6,TRBJ2-1,CASSLLGNYNEQFF,TGTGCCAGCAGCTTGTTAGGGAACTACAATGAGCAGTTCTTC
NA,few,TRBV30,TRBJ2-5,CAWTGRLQETQYF,TGTGCCTGGACCGGGCGTTTACAAGAGACCCAGTACTTC
TRBD1,NA,TRBV6-5,TRBJ1-2,CASSRTGTGGNGYTF,TGTGCCAGCAGTAGAACCGGGACAGGGGGCAATGGCTACACCTTC
NA,few,TRBV9,TRBJ2-7,CASSVGHEQYF,TGTGCCAGCAGCGTAGGTCACGAGCAGTACTTC
NA,few,TRBV7-9,TRBJ1-6,CASSPGAGNSPLHF,TGTGCCAGCAGCCCCGGGGCGGGGAATTCACCCCTCCACTTT
NA,NA,TRBV28,TRBJ2-2,CASSLPEAGTGELFF,TGTGCCAGCAGTTTACCGGAGGCAGGCACCGGGGAGCTGTTTTTT
NA,few,TRBV7-8,TRBJ1-1,CASRGTFNTEAFF,TGTGCCAGCCGTGGGACATTTAACACTGAAGCTTTCTTT
NA,NA,TRBV10-3,TRBJ1-1,CAMLTDLNTEAFF,TGTGCCATGCTAACGGATCTGAACACTGAAGCTTTCTTT
TRBD1,few,TRBV4-1,TRBJ2-7,CASSQERRRGNEQYF,TGCGCCAGCAGCCAAGAACGGCGCAGGGGGAACGAGCAGTACTTC
TRBD2,few,TRBV10-3,TRBJ2-5,CAISERLAGDQETQYF,TGTGCCATCAGTGAGAGACTAGCGGGGGACCAGGAGACCCAGTACTTC
NA,NA,TRBV4-1,TRBJ2-7,CASSQAGRRSASYEQYF,TGCGCCAGCAGCCAGGCTGGACGGAGATCGGCGTCCTACGAGCAGTACTTC
NA,NA,TRBV15,TRBJ1-5,CATSRGVGFSQPQHF,TGTGCCACCAGCAGAGGCGTAGGGTTTAGTCAGCCCCAGCATTTT